This T cell receptor beta chain was captured in a study of lymphopenia after photon versus proton radiotherapy. Regarding this clone: What it recognizes is unknown.

Study results and limitations: Relative stability marked proton patients; photon patients lost diversity and naive cells. Authors raise, but do not show, better survival with proton therapy. Larger post-nadir TCR diversity loss correlated inversely with survival in deceased patients.

Assay: immunoSEQ multiplex PCR; the TCRdb copy retains only in-frame clones and omits some. The sample contains 28,000 or so clones, approximately 85% of which appear only once. The CDR3 loop spans 14 amino acids. Trimming took 1 base from V and 2 from J, leaving 8 bases between them. Germline V gene lookup returns CDR1 SGHDN and CDR2 FVKESK. The chain recombines TRBV14 with TRBJ1-2, with unresolved D. The sample was peripheral blood, taken from a patient treated with photon-based radiotherapy. This TCR was recovered from a man aged 30-40 years with gastric cancer. CDR3 sequence (DNA): TGTGCCAGCAGCCAAGCGGTGGGAAACTATGGCTACACCTTC. It specifies CASSQAVGNYGYTF.